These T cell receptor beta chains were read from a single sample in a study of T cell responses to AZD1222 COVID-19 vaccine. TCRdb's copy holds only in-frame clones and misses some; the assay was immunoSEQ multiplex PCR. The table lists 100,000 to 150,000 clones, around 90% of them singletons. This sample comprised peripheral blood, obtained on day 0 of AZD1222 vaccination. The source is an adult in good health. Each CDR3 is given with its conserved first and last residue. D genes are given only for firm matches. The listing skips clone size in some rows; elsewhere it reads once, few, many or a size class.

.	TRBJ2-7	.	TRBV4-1	CASSQELRGREQYF	TGCGCCAGCAGCCAAGAATTAAGGGGGAGGGAGCAGTACTTC
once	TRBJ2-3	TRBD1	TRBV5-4	CASSLTGEYTQYF	TGTGCCAGCAGCTTGACAGGGGAATATACGCAGTATTTT
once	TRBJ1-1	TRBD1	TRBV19	CASSSDRDFAEAFF	TGTGCCAGTAGTAGCGACAGGGATTTCGCTGAAGCTTTCTTT
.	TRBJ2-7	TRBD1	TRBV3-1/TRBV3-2	CASSKQGRKYEQYF	TGTGCCAGCAGCAAACAGGGGAGAAAATACGAGCAGTACTTC
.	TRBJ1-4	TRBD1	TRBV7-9	CASSPRYRDRGPEKLFF	TGTGCCAGCAGCCCGCGATATCGGGACAGGGGGCCCGAAAAACTGTTTTTT
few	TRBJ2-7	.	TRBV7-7	CASSLGWDTSYEQYF	TGTGCCAGCAGCTTAGGATGGGACACCTCCTACGAGCAGTACTTC
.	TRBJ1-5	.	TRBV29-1	CSVRDRNNQPQHF	TGCAGCGTTCGCGACAGAAATAATCAGCCCCAGCATTTT
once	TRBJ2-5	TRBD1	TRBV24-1	CATSDLGTGGRETQYF	TGTGCCACCAGTGATTTAGGGACAGGGGGCAGAGAGACCCAGTACTTC
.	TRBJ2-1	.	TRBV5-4	CASSEWDNEQFF	TGTGCCAGCAGCGAGTGGGACAATGAGCAGTTCTTC
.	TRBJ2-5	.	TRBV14	CASSPPYQETQYF	TGTGCCAGCAGCCCGCCGTACCAAGAGACCCAGTACTTC
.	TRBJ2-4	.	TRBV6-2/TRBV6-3	CASSYKGRKNIQYF	TGTGCCAGCAGTTATAAGGGACGGAAAAACATTCAGTACTTC
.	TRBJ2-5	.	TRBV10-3	CAISEKPHREETQYF	TGTGCCATCAGTGAGAAGCCCCACAGGGAGGAGACCCAGTACTTC
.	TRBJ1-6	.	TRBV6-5	CASTPTSYNSPLHF	TGTGCCAGCACCCCAACCTCCTATAATTCACCCCTCCACTTT
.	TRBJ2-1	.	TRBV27	CASHQPGAYNEQFF	TGTGCCAGCCACCAGCCGGGAGCCTACAATGAGCAGTTCTTC
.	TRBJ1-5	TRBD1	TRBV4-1	CASSQGTGSNQPQHF	TGCGCCAGCAGCCAAGGGACAGGGTCTAATCAGCCCCAGCATTTT
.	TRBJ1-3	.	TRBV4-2	CASSQENADVELGNTIYF	TGTGCCAGCAGCCAAGAGAATGCGGACGTCGAACTGGGAAACACCATATATTTT
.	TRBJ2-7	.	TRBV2	CASSPDDTAADEQYF	TGTGCCAGCAGCCCAGATGACACGGCCGCCGACGAGCAGTACTTC
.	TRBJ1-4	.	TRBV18	CASSPLKAGEKLFF	TGTGCCAGCTCACCACTTAAGGCCGGTGAAAAACTGTTTTTT
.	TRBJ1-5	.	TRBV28	CASSFVWTDQPQHF	TGTGCCAGCAGTTTCGTTTGGACAGATCAGCCCCAGCATTTT
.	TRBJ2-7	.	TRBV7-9	CASTPSQGLYEQYF	TGTGCCAGCACTCCATCTCAGGGGCTCTACGAGCAGTACTTC
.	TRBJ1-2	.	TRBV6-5	CASSYSYRTVGGYTF	TGTGCCAGCAGTTACTCCTACCGGACAGTTGGTGGCTACACCTTC
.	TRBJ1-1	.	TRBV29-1	CSVEDRGTEAFF	TGCAGCGTTGAAGATCGGGGTACTGAAGCTTTCTTT
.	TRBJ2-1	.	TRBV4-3	CASSQDLGSSYNEQFF	TGCGCCAGCAGCCAAGATTTGGGAAGCTCCTACAATGAGCAGTTCTTC
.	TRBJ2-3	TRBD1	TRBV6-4	CASRRDRGITDTQYF	TGTGCCAGCAGGAGGGACAGGGGGATCACAGATACGCAGTATTTT
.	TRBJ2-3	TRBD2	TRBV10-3	CAISESETSGDTDTQYF	TGTGCCATCAGTGAATCAGAAACTAGCGGGGATACAGATACGCAGTATTTT
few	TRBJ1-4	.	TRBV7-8	CASMVGDPKTNEKLFF	TGTGCCAGCATGGTAGGGGACCCGAAAACTAATGAAAAACTGTTTTTT
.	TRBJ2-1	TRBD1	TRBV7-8	CASRPDTGGLNNEQFF	TGTGCCAGCAGACCGGATACAGGGGGACTTAACAATGAGCAGTTCTTC
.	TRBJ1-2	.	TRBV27	CASKLTESTNYGYTF	TGTGCCAGCAAACTGACCGAATCGACTAACTATGGCTACACCTTC
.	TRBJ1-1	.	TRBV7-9	CASSLGPTGTNTEAFF	TGTGCCAGCAGCTTGGGTCCTACTGGTACGAACACTGAAGCTTTCTTT
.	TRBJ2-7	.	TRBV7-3	CASSNRGGEQYF	TGTGCCAGCAGCAACCGGGGAGGAGAGCAGTACTTC
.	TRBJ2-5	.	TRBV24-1	CATSDYRVGETQYF	TGTGCCACCAGTGATTACAGGGTTGGAGAGACCCAGTACTTC
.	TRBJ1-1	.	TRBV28	CASSLGGPTKAEAFF	TGTGCCAGCAGTTTGGGTGGCCCCACTAAGGCTGAAGCTTTCTTT
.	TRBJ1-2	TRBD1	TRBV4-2	CASSTRTGGNYGYTF	TGTGCCAGCAGCACCCGGACAGGGGGCAACTATGGCTACACCTTC
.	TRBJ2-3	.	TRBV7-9	CASSKTGDTQYF	TGTGCCAGCAGCAAGACAGGAGATACGCAGTATTTT
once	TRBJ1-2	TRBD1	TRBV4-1	CASSQDRQGSNYGYTF	TGCGCCAGCAGCCAAGATAGACAGGGCTCTAACTATGGCTACACCTTC